These 20 T cell receptor beta chains share one sample of origin, sequenced in a study of cytomegalovirus exposure and HLA in healthy donors. 13 Jbeta primers and 60 Vbeta primers were used for the PCR. The data were produced by immunoSEQ multiplex PCR, yet TCRdb's version contains in-frame clones alone and is incomplete. Of some 190,000 clones listed, 85% are singletons. Source material: PBMCs. Every receptor here comes from a boy aged 2 to 10 in good health and CMV-seronegative.

This clone was detected only once. The chain couples TRBV14 to TRBJ2-7; 10 bases are a match to TRBD2. The CDR3 has 16 amino acids. The germline gives CDR1 SGHDN, CDR2 FVKESK. J lost 0 bases, V lost 1 base, and 3 bases had no gene match. CDR3 sequence reads: CASSQGLAGASYEQYF. The CDR3 nucleotides read TGTGCCAGCAGCCAAGGCCTAGCGGGAGCCTCCTACGAGCAGTACTTC.

Turning to this clone: The junction and the germline gene differ at one end; a read error may be behind it. This chain links TRBV5-1 with TRBJ1-1, with D possibly TRBD1 on 6 matching bases. The CDR3 length is 12 residues. The germline gives CDR1 SGHRS, CDR2 YFSETQ. For the CDR3, the DNA is TGCGCCAGCAGCCAGGGGAACATTGAAGCTTTCTTT. This translates into CASSQGNIEAFF. The full variable domain, with the rest looked up from reference TRBV5-1 and TRBJ1-1, is KAGVTQTPRYLIKTRGQQVTLSCSPISGHRSVSWYQQTPGQGLQFLFEYFSETQRNKGNFPGRFSGRQFSNSRSEMNVSTLELGDSALYLCASSQGNIEAFFGQGTRLTVV.

The chain employs TRBV7-6 and TRBJ1-1; a weak D match, TRBD1 (5 bases). V lost 4 bases, J lost 1 base, and 7 bases lay in between. The germline gives CDR1 SGHVS, CDR2 FNYEAQ. CDR3 length equals 13 residues. The chain's CDR3 is CASSSTGNTEAFF. CDR3 nucleotides: TGTGCCAGCAGCTCCACAGGGAACACTGAAGCTTTCTTT.

The table lists this clone with a count of one. The chain links TRBV5-4 to TRBJ2-5; TRBD1 matches at 8 bases. V lost 5 bases and J lost 6; bases outside the gene matches: 12. Germline loops: CDR1 SGHNT, CDR2 YYREEE (reference sequence). The CDR3 contains 15 residues. The CDR3 region is CASRPGGVVNKTQYF. The CDR3 region has the DNA TGTGCCAGCAGACCAGGGGGCGTAGTAAATAAGACCCAGTACTTC.

The V gene is TRBV19, the J gene TRBJ1-3, with a tentative D call TRBD1 (5 bases). Germline CDR1 and CDR2: LNHDA and SQIVND (reference sequence). The germline V and J ends were trimmed by 7 bases and 2 bases, with 21 bases remaining between them. The CDR3 covers 17 residues. Written as DNA, the CDR3 is TGTGCCAGTACGGACACTCGTCGTCTTGGCGCTGGAAACACCATATATTTT. This gives the protein CASTDTRRLGAGNTIYF. Full variable domain (outside the CDR3, taken from reference TRBV19 and TRBJ1-3): DGGITQSPKYLFRKEGQNVTLSCEQNLNHDAMYWYRQDPGQGLRLIYYSQIVNDFQKGDIAEGYSVSREKKESFPLTVTSAQKNPTAFYLCASTDTRRLGAGNTIYFGEGSWLTVV.

The gene calls are TRBV28 and TRBJ2-3; D is perhaps TRBD2 (5 bases). Germline loops: CDR1 MDHEN, CDR2 SYDVKM. The CDR3 runs to 16 residues. Trimming took 6 bases from V and 0 from J, leaving 16 bases between them. The CDR3 coding sequence is TGTGCCAGCAGCATTGAACGAGCGGCTAGCACAGATACGCAGTATTTT. This codes for CASSIERAASTDTQYF. The full variable domain, in which reference TRBV28 and TRBJ2-3 provide the parts outside the CDR3, is DVKVTQSSRYLVKRTGEKVFLECVQDMDHENMFWYRQDPGLGLRLIYFSYDVKMKEKGDIPEGYSVSREKKERFSLILESASTNQTSMYLCASSIERAASTDTQYFGPGTRLTVL.

V gene TRBV5-5 combines with J gene TRBJ2-7; D possibly corresponds to TRBD1 (5 bases). The CDR3 contains 12 residues. Between the trimmed V and J ends, which lost 4 bases and 3 bases, there was a span of 8 bases. From germline, CDR1 is SGHKS and CDR2 YYEKEE (reference sequence). CDR3 protein: CASSGDSYEQYF. CDR3 DNA sequence: TGTGCCAGCAGCGGCGACAGCTACGAGCAGTACTTC. Supplemented by reference TRBV5-5 and TRBJ2-7, the full variable domain reads DAGVTQSPTHLIKTRGQQVTLRCSPISGHKSVSWYQQVLGQGPQFIFQYYEKEERGRGNFPDRFSARQFPNYSSELNVNALLLGDSALYLCASSGDSYEQYFGPGTRLTVT.

The count of this clone is one. The chain links TRBV5-1 to TRBJ2-5; TRBD2 agrees at 9 bases. The trim removed 0 bases at V and 5 bases at J, leaving 11 bases unmatched. The germline V gene has CDR1 SGHRS and CDR2 YFSETQ. The CDR3 loop spans 17 amino acids. The CDR3 is CASSLAWAGGPDETQYF. The CDR3 DNA is TGCGCCAGCAGCTTGGCCTGGGCGGGAGGGCCGGATGAGACCCAGTACTTC.

A single count supports this clone. The J gene is TRBJ2-2, the V gene TRBV7-2, with D perhaps matching TRBD2 (5 bases). CDR1 is SGHTA and CDR2 is FQGNSA in the germline V gene. V was trimmed by 5 bases and J by 7 bases, leaving 23 bases between them. The CDR3 has 17 amino acids. The CDR3 bases are TGTGCCAGCAGCCCTTACGGGGTCAGTTATGGGGTCGGGGAGCTGTTTTTT. Its protein product is CASSPYGVSYGVGELFF. Variable domain in full (rest from reference TRBV7-2 and TRBJ2-2): GAGVSQSPSNKVTEKGKDVELRCDPISGHTALYWYRQSLGQGLEFLIYFQGNSAPDKSGLPSDRFSAERTGGSVSTLTIQRTQQEDSAVYLCASSPYGVSYGVGELFFGEGSRLTVL.

The rearrangement uses TRBV7-9 and TRBJ2-7; TRBD1 agrees at 9 bases. Germline trimming cut 2 bases from V and 6 bases from J; bases unmatched to any gene: 5. Germline lookup yields CDR1 SEHNR and CDR2 FQNEAQ (reference sequence). This CDR3 spans 14 amino acids. The CDR3 nucleotides are TGTGCCAGCAGCTTATTAGGGACAGGGTTCGAGCAGTACTTC. Translating gives CASSLLGTGFEQYF.

The sample holds a few counts of this clone. The gene calls are TRBV10-3 and TRBJ1-4; D is perhaps TRBD1 (5 bases). V was trimmed by 3 bases and J by 5 bases, leaving 13 bases between them. The CDR3 loop spans 15 amino acids. Germline assignment: CDR1 ENHRY and CDR2 SYGVKD. DNA of the CDR3: TGTGCCATCAGTGATCGACAGAGCCCGAATGAAAAACTGTTTTTT. It translates to CAISDRQSPNEKLFF.

This clone has a single count. As DNA, the CDR3 is TGTGCCAGCAGTTTATTAGGTGGCTTGTCGGGCCAAGAGACCCAGTACTTC. It specifies CASSLLGGLSGQETQYF. V and J are TRBV28 and TRBJ2-5; D is unresolved. Germline lookup yields CDR1 MDHEN and CDR2 SYDVKM. Between the trimmed V and J ends, which lost 1 base and 1 base, there was a span of 16 bases. CDR3 length: 17 residues.

The genes are TRBV28 and TRBJ1-2; the match to TRBD1 covers 9 bases. The CDR3 has 14 amino acids. Germline assignment: CDR1 MDHEN and CDR2 SYDVKM. The trim removed 4 bases at V and 8 bases at J, leaving 8 bases unmatched. The DNA for the CDR3 is TGTGCCAGCAGTTCGCCGGGACAGGGAAGCGGCTACACCTTC. Its translation is CASSSPGQGSGYTF.

CDR3 loop: CAISGGRVVYEQYF. Here the CDR3 DNA reads TGTGCCATCAGTGGCGGGAGGGTTGTATACGAGCAGTACTTC. The chain couples TRBV10-3 to TRBJ2-7; TRBD2 matches at 9 bases. With V trimmed by 4 bases and J by 4 bases, 5 bases remained unmatched. Per the germline V gene, CDR1 is ENHRY and CDR2 is SYGVKD. This CDR3 comprises 14 residues.

The chain recombines TRBV7-6 with TRBJ2-7; a possible D gene is TRBD1 (6 bases). CDR1 is SGHVS and CDR2 is FNYEAQ in the germline V gene. The germline V and J ends were trimmed by 5 bases and 7 bases, with 9 bases remaining between them. This CDR3 is 11 amino acids long. In DNA, the CDR3 is TGTGCCAGCAGCCCCGACAGGGAGCAGTACTTC. Its protein product is CASSPDREQYF. Looking up the rest from reference TRBV7-6 and TRBJ2-7 gives the full variable domain: GAGVSQSPRYKVTKRGQDVALRCDPISGHVSLYWYRQALGQGPEFLTYFNYEAQQDKSGLPNDRFSAERPEGSISTLTIQRTEQRDSAMYRCASSPDREQYFGPGTRLTVT.

This clone was counted a few times. The chain employs TRBV9 and TRBJ1-1; perhaps TRBD1 as D (6 bases). Trimming pared 3 bases from V and 5 bases from J, leaving 14 bases between. Per the germline V gene, CDR1 is SGDLS and CDR2 is YYNGEE. This CDR3 contains 14 residues. The DNA for the CDR3 is TGTGCCAGCAGCGCGAACTACAGGGTTACTGAAGCTTTCTTT. It codes for CASSANYRVTEAFF.

This clone is a singleton in its sample. This chain joins TRBV11-2 and TRBJ2-7; 10 positions agree with TRBD1. The CDR3 is made up of 18 amino acids. V shed 5 bases and J 9 bases; nucleotides not matched to a gene: 22. CDR1 and CDR2 from the germline V gene are SGHAT and FQNNGV. The CDR3 reads CASSKRRGSGDRGSGQYF. The CDR3 nucleotides read TGTGCCAGCAGCAAGCGGAGGGGTTCTGGGGACAGGGGTTCAGGGCAGTACTTC.

The V and J genes are TRBV23-1 and TRBJ2-7; D may be TRBD1 (5 bases). TRBV23-1 is labeled an ORF, and its function is uncertain. Trimming left V 7 bases short and J 7 bases short, with 23 bases between. This CDR3 has 15 amino acids. The CDR3 protein is CASNPSTGAWGEQYV. The CDR3 nucleotides read TGCGCCAGCAATCCATCTACTGGGGCCTGGGGTGAGCAGTACGTC.

The genes are TRBV10-3 and TRBJ1-1; D is undetermined. Germline V lookup: CDR1 ENHRY, CDR2 SYGVKD. The CDR3 consists of 13 residues. V shed 3 bases and J shed 6 bases, with 11 bases lying between them. As DNA, the CDR3 is TGTGCCATCAGTGAAGGAGCGTTTGCTGAAGCTTTCTTT. Its protein is CAISEGAFAEAFF.

The V gene is TRBV15, the J gene TRBJ2-1; 7 bases are shared with TRBD1. The ends lost 2 bases at V and 15 bases at J; junction bases unmatched: 10. From germline, CDR1 is LNHNV and CDR2 YYDKDF (reference sequence). This CDR3 contains 13 residues. The CDR3 sequence is CATSRLAQGVRFF. In DNA form, the CDR3 reads TGTGCCACCAGCAGACTGGCCCAGGGGGTACGGTTCTTC. Complete variable domain (other parts from reference TRBV15 and TRBJ2-1): DAMVIQNPRYQVTQFGKPVTLSCSQTLNHNVMYWYQQKSSQAPKLLFHYYDKDFNNEADTPDNFQSRRPNTSFCFLDIRSPGLGDTAMYLCATSRLAQGVRFFGPGTRLTVL.